This T cell receptor (beta chain) comes out of a study of blood T cell repertoires in COVID-19. The overall study: From the United States, Italy and Spain came samples of acute and convalescent COVID-19. T cells, B-cell-depleted T cells, or PBMCs provided the cDNA or gDNA that served as material.

Germline V CDR1 and CDR2: MGHRA, YSYEKL. V shed 0 bases and J shed 6 bases, with 3 bases lying between them. The length of the CDR3 is 13 residues. As originally analysed: The assay estimated nucleated cells by amplifying reference gene primers. Repertoires were generated with immunoSEQ multiplex PCR, while TCRdb's copy carries only in-frame clones and drops some. The V and J calls and clone size come from that table; D and trimming were worked out from the DNA. The sample includes hundreds of thousands of clones, about nine tenths of them seen just once. This clone occurred once. The TCR sequence derives from a woman aged 25 to 45 with active or convalescent COVID-19. The source material was peripheral blood. The rearrangement links TRBV4-1 to TRBJ1-6; D is unresolved. The CDR3 loop is CASSQDLNSPLHF. CDR3 nucleotides: TGCGCCAGCAGCCAAGACCTTAATTCACCCCTCCACTTT.